A single sample gave rise to the 25 T cell receptor beta chains below, sequenced in a study of OX40 agonist ivuxolimab in advanced cancers. Assay: immunoSEQ multiplex PCR; the TCRdb copy retains only in-frame clones and omits some. There are approximately 90,000 clones in the sample; around nine tenths occur only once, and approximately 0.8% lies in the top ten. The sample consisted of CD4+ or CD8+ T cells sorted from blood, taken in a trial of the OX40 agonist ivuxolimab. The receptors were gathered from an adult with an advanced solid tumor such as melanoma, head and neck, liver or kidney cancer.

This rearrangement joins TRBV5-6 to TRBJ2-2, with TRBD1 matching over 10 bases. Germline trimming cut 5 bases from V and 3 bases from J; bases unmatched to any gene: 4. Germline V gene data show CDR1 as SGHDT and CDR2 as YYEEEE. The CDR3 contains 15 residues. CDR3 amino acids: CASREGTGDTGELFF. In nucleotides, the CDR3 is TGTGCCAGCAGAGAGGGGACAGGGGACACCGGGGAGCTGTTTTTT.

This sequence joins TRBV9 and TRBJ2-1; 10 bases fit TRBD1. This CDR3 contains 15 residues. Germline lookup yields CDR1 SGDLS and CDR2 YYNGEE. Germline trimming cut 4 bases from V and 9 bases from J; bases unmatched to any gene: 10. The CDR3 is CASSNPGQGISEQFF. The CDR3 DNA reads as TGTGCCAGCAGCAACCCGGGACAGGGGATTTCTGAGCAGTTCTTC. The full variable domain, with the rest looked up from reference TRBV9 and TRBJ2-1, is DSGVTQTPKHLITATGQRVTLRCSPRSGDLSVYWYQQSLDQGLQFLIQYYNGEERAKGNILERFSAQQFPDLHSELNLSSLELGDSALYFCASSNPGQGISEQFFGPGTRLTVL.

Concerning this clone: Other DNA sequences within the sample encode an identical CDR3. This chain links TRBV15 with TRBJ2-3, with D perhaps being TRBD1 or TRBD2 (5 bases each). The CDR3 sequence is 14 residues long. CDR1 and CDR2 (germline): LNHNV, YYDKDF (reference sequence). Trimming took off 5 bases at V and 4 bases at J, with 13 bases between the two ends. The CDR3 DNA follows: TGTGCCACCAGCCGGGACCTTGGAGCAGATACGCAGTATTTT. Amino acid sequence: CATSRDLGADTQYF.

V and J are TRBV27 and TRBJ1-5; 10 bases agree with TRBD1. From germline, CDR1 is MNHEY and CDR2 SMNVEV (reference sequence). Germline trimming cut 6 bases from V and 5 bases from J; bases unmatched to any gene: 10. This CDR3 is built from 16 residues. CDR3 nucleotides: TGTGCCAGCAGGAAGGACAAGGGACAGGGGTATCAGCCCCAGCATTTT. It yields the protein CASRKDKGQGYQPQHF.

The chain couples TRBV7-3 to TRBJ2-3; D remains unclear. The CDR3 loop spans 12 amino acids. Germline loops: CDR1 SGHTA, CDR2 FQGTGA. The V end lost 5 bases, the J end lost 5 bases, and 8 bases lay between the germline ends. The CDR3 coding sequence is TGTGCCAGCAGCACCAGTGGAGATACGCAGTATTTT. It specifies CASSTSGDTQYF.

The gene calls are TRBV18 and TRBJ2-7, with 9 bases that match TRBD1. Germline CDR1 and CDR2: KGHSH and LQKENI. The CDR3 is made up of 13 amino acids. Trimming removed 8 bases from V and 5 bases from J; junction bases left unmatched: 7. The CDR3 is CASTGTGTNEQYF. CDR3 in DNA: TGTGCCAGCACCGGGACAGGGACCAACGAGCAGTACTTC.

This chain joins TRBV7-2 and TRBJ2-1; D is possibly TRBD2 (6 bases). The CDR3 is 14 amino acids. V shed 5 bases and J shed 6 bases, with 14 bases lying between them. Germline CDR1 and CDR2: SGHTA and FQGNSA. The CDR3 reads CASSPGGGVNEQFF. The CDR3 DNA is TGTGCCAGCAGCCCAGGTGGAGGGGTCAATGAGCAGTTCTTC.

The chain uses TRBV7-7 and TRBJ2-5; 8 bases line up with TRBD1. V dropped 6 bases and J dropped 2; count of bases not matched to a gene: 5. The germline V gene encodes CDR1 SSHAT and CDR2 FNYEAQ (reference sequence). The CDR3 has 14 amino acids. CDR3 sequence (DNA): TGTGCCAGCAGTTCCGGACAGGGTCAAGAGACCCAGTACTTC. Its translation is CASSSGQGQETQYF.

The chain couples TRBV19 to TRBJ1-2; 7 bases match TRBD1. The CDR3 consists of 12 residues. With 8 bases clipped from V and 8 bases from J, the junction kept 8 bases outside the gene matches. Germline V gene lookup returns CDR1 LNHDA and CDR2 SQIVND (reference sequence). CDR3 amino acids: CASSGQAEGYTF. In nucleotides, the CDR3 is TGTGCCAGTTCAGGACAGGCGGAGGGCTACACCTTC. Looking up the rest from reference TRBV19 and TRBJ1-2 gives the full variable domain: DGGITQSPKYLFRKEGQNVTLSCEQNLNHDAMYWYRQDPGQGLRLIYYSQIVNDFQKGDIAEGYSVSREKKESFPLTVTSAQKNPTAFYLCASSGQAEGYTFGSGTRLTVV.

The chain employs TRBV10-1 and TRBJ2-6; 7 bases are shared with TRBD1. V lost 4 bases, J lost 2 bases, and 11 bases stayed unmatched. Germline V gives CDR1 WNHNN, CDR2 SYGVQD (reference sequence). This CDR3 region has 18 residues. The chain's CDR3 is CASSAIPVQGTGANVLTF. CDR3 bases: TGCGCCAGCAGTGCCATCCCCGTACAGGGGACTGGGGCCAACGTCCTGACTTTC.

The chain joins TRBV7-9 to TRBJ2-2; 8 bases map to TRBD2. This CDR3 comprises 16 residues. The V segment lost 5 bases and the J segment 4 bases; nucleotides outside the gene matches: 9. Per the germline V gene, CDR1 is SEHNR and CDR2 is FQNEAQ (reference sequence). The CDR3 sequence is CASSPRGTRATGELFF. The CDR3 DNA reads TGTGCCAGCAGCCCCAGAGGGACTAGGGCCACCGGGGAGCTGTTTTTT.

This clone has only a few counts. The chain is built from TRBV28 and TRBJ1-1; 7 nucleotides agree with TRBD1. The CDR3 sequence is 13 residues long. Losses at the gene ends were 3 bases for V and 5 bases for J; bases not matched to a gene: 3. Germline values: CDR1 MDHEN, CDR2 SYDVKM. In DNA, the CDR3 is TGTGCCAGCAGTTTCCCCAGGGGGACTGAAGCTTTCTTT. It encodes CASSFPRGTEAFF.

The rearrangement links TRBV29-1 to TRBJ1-3, with D hard to call. CDR3 length: 13 residues. V lost 4 bases, J lost 0 bases, and 7 bases lay in between. Germline V gives CDR1 SQVTM, CDR2 ANQGSEA. CDR3 nucleotides: TGCAGCGTTGCCCAGAGCTCTGGAAACACCATATATTTT. As protein: CSVAQSSGNTIYF. Together with reference TRBV29-1 and TRBJ1-3, the CDR3 gives the full variable domain: SAVISQKPSRDICQRGTSLTIQCQVDSQVTMMFWYRQQPGQSLTLIATANQGSEATYESGFVIDKFPISRPNLTFSTLTVSNMSPEDSSIYLCSVAQSSGNTIYFGEGSWLTVV.

This sequence joins TRBV7-8 and TRBJ2-3; D call uncertain. V was pared by 7 bases and J by 7 bases, with 15 bases between. This CDR3 is built from 13 residues. CDR1 SGHVS and CDR2 FQNEAQ come from the germline V gene. The chain's CDR3 is CASTKGQVNTQYF. The CDR3 DNA follows: TGTGCCAGCACGAAGGGTCAAGTAAATACGCAGTATTTT.

The sample holds a few counts of this clone. V usage is TRBV5-1 and J usage is TRBJ1-2; D unclear. Germline V gene lookup returns CDR1 SGHRS and CDR2 YFSETQ. This CDR3 has 15 residues. The V end lost 4 bases, the J end lost 8 bases, and 21 bases lay between the germline ends. The chain's CDR3 is CASSTQPAGSEGYTF. Here the CDR3 DNA reads TGCGCCAGCAGCACCCAACCCGCGGGATCTGAGGGCTACACCTTC.

V usage is TRBV19 and J usage is TRBJ1-2; D remains ambiguous. The germline V gene has CDR1 LNHDA and CDR2 SQIVND (reference sequence). This CDR3 has 13 residues. Trimming removed 2 bases from V and 4 bases from J, with 8 bases in between. The CDR3 loop reads CASSIYESYGYTF. The CDR3 nucleotides are TGTGCCAGTAGTATATATGAGAGCTATGGCTACACCTTC. Combining the CDR3 with reference TRBV19 and TRBJ1-2 gives the whole variable domain DGGITQSPKYLFRKEGQNVTLSCEQNLNHDAMYWYRQDPGQGLRLIYYSQIVNDFQKGDIAEGYSVSREKKESFPLTVTSAQKNPTAFYLCASSIYESYGYTFGSGTRLTVV.

The chain joins TRBV28 to TRBJ2-2; TRBD2 might be the D (5 bases). This CDR3 is built from 14 residues. The V end was cut by 2 bases, the J end by 6 bases, with 10 bases between. Germline CDR1 and CDR2: MDHEN and SYDVKM. Here the CDR3 reads CASSLRLAAGELFF. The DNA for the CDR3 is TGTGCCAGCAGTTTACGGCTAGCAGCCGGGGAGCTGTTTTTT.

The chain has TRBV28 and TRBJ2-1; 7 bases fit TRBD1. Germline CDR1 is MDHEN and CDR2 is SYDVKM. The CDR3 runs 11 residues. CDR3 amino acids: CATDRYNEQFF. CDR3 coding DNA: TGTGCTACGGACAGGTACAATGAGCAGTTCTTC.

This chain uses TRBV6-1 with TRBJ1-1; 12 nucleotides match TRBD1. Germline V gives CDR1 MNHNS, CDR2 SASEGT. This CDR3 has 15 residues. Trimming took 6 bases from V and 4 from J; bases not matched to a gene: 6. The CDR3 DNA sequence: TGTGCCAGCAGGGGGACAGGGGGCTGGGGCACTGAAGCTTTCTTT. Protein sequence: CASRGTGGWGTEAFF.

The V and J genes are TRBV11-2 and TRBJ2-3; 7 bases match TRBD2. With 0 bases clipped from V and 5 bases from J, the junction kept 11 bases outside the gene matches. This CDR3 has 17 amino acids. The germline V gene has CDR1 SGHAT and CDR2 FQNNGV. For the CDR3, the DNA is TGTGCCAGCAGCTTAGATCGTACTGGCGGGGGAATAGATACGCAGTATTTT. This codes for CASSLDRTGGGIDTQYF.

CDR3 sequence: CASSSFSGGLNTEAFF. The CDR3 nucleotides are TGTGCCAGCAGTTCTTTTTCGGGGGGATTGAACACTGAAGCTTTCTTT. The chain is built from TRBV27 and TRBJ1-1; D possibly corresponds to TRBD1 (5 bases). Per the germline V gene, CDR1 is MNHEY and CDR2 is SMNVEV (reference sequence). This CDR3 has 16 amino acids. The V end lost 4 bases, the J end lost 0 bases, and 15 bases lay between the germline ends.

The rearrangement links TRBV28 to TRBJ1-1, with a weak D call TRBD1 (6 bases). Trimming removed 8 bases from V and 1 base from J, with 11 bases in between. CDR3 length: 13 residues. CDR1 is MDHEN, CDR2 SYDVKM, per germline. CDR3 coding DNA: TGTGCCAGCTGCCTGGGACAGAACACTGAAGCTTTCTTT. Its protein is CASCLGQNTEAFF.

V gene TRBV9 combines with J gene TRBJ2-3; D is possibly TRBD1 (6 bases). CDR3 length: 14 residues. Germline lookup yields CDR1 SGDLS and CDR2 YYNGEE. V lost 1 base to trimming and J lost 2 bases, with 8 bases between them. The CDR3 loop reads CASSVQGLTDTQYF. In DNA form, the CDR3 reads TGTGCCAGCAGCGTACAGGGGCTCACAGATACGCAGTATTTT.

The chain has TRBV30 and TRBJ1-4; no firm D call. Per germline, CDR1 GTSNPN and CDR2 SVGIG (reference sequence). CDR3 length: 12 amino acids. Trimming removed 1 base at V and 5 bases at J, with 5 bases between. The CDR3 DNA follows: TGTGCCTGGAGTGCACAGAATGAAAAACTGTTTTTT. Protein: CAWSAQNEKLFF.

The rearrangement links TRBV2 to TRBJ2-7; D ambiguous. V was shortened by 1 base and J by 9 bases, with 7 bases between the two germline ends. CDR3 length: 11 amino acids. Germline assignment: CDR1 SNHLY and CDR2 FYNNEI. CDR3 DNA sequence: TGTGCCAGCAGTGAAGAGAATGTGCAGTACTTC. It specifies CASSEENVQYF.